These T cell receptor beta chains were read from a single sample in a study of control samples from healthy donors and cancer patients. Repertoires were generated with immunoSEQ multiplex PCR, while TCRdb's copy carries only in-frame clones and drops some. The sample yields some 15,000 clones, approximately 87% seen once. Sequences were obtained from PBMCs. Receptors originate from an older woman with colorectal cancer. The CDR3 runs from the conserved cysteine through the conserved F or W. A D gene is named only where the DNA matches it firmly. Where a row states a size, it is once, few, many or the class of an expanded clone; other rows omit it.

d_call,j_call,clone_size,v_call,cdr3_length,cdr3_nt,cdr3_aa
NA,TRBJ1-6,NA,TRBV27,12,TGTGCCAGCAGTTTTCCTAATTCACCCCTCCACTTT,CASSFPNSPLHF
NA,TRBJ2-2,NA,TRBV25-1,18,TGTGCCAGCAGTGAGAACGAGGGTCGGAAGAGGTTGGGCGGGGAGCTGTTTTTT,CASSENEGRKRLGGELFF
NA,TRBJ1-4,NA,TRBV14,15,TGTGCCAGCAGCCAAGATGGCCTGATTAATGAAAAACTGTTTTTT,CASSQDGLINEKLFF
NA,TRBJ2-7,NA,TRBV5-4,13,TGTGCCAGCAGCCCACGGGGGTCCCACGAGCAGTACTTC,CASSPRGSHEQYF
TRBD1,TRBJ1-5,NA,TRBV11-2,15,TGTGCCAGCAGCCGACAGGGGATGAGCAATCAGCCCCAGCATTTT,CASSRQGMSNQPQHF
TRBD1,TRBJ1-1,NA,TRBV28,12,TGTGCCAGCAGTACAGGGGGCACTGAAGCTTTCTTT,CASSTGGTEAFF
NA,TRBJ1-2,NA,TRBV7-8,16,TGTGCCAGCAGTCAAGAATCAGGGGCTCTACGTTATGGCTACACCTTC,CASSQESGALRYGYTF
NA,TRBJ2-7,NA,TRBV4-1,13,TGCGCCAGCAGCCAAGATATGGGATACGAGCAGTACTTC,CASSQDMGYEQYF
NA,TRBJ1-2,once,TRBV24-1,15,TGTGCCACCAGTGATTCCAGGGAGCCTAACTATGGCTACACCTTC,CATSDSREPNYGYTF
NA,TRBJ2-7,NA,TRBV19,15,TGTGCCAGTAGTATCCATCTCCAGCGACCATACGAGCAGTACTTC,CASSIHLQRPYEQYF
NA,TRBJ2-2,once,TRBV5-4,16,TGTGCCAGCAGCCAGGAGGGCGTTACGAACACCGGGGAGCTGTTTTTT,CASSQEGVTNTGELFF
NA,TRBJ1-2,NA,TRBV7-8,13,TGTGCCAGCAGCCTAAACCCTAACTATGGCTACACCTTC,CASSLNPNYGYTF
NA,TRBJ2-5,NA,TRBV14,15,TGTGCCAGCAGCCCCCCCGATCGGGGGGCGGAGACCCAGTACTTC,CASSPPDRGAETQYF
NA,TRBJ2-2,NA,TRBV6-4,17,TGTGCCAGCAGTGCGGGCTCTGGGGGGCAGAACACCGGGGAGCTGTTTTTT,CASSAGSGGQNTGELFF